The following is a T cell receptor beta chain sequence with its context. The data belong to a study of shared clonotypes between healthy human individuals. Germline CDR1 reads SGHRS; CDR2 reads YFSETQ. This CDR3 is 15 amino acids long. Trimming took off 3 bases at V and 3 bases at J, with 12 bases between the two ends. Sequencing was performed with immunoSEQ multiplex PCR; in TCRdb, only in-frame clones are kept and a portion is missing. The data contain around 2.3 million clones, about 94% of them singletons. All participating donors were Caucasian adults from Nashville, Tennessee. Into CD45RA+ naive and CD45RA-negative memory subsets, the CD4+ cells were split.

This sequence joins TRBV5-1 and TRBJ2-2, with D possibly matching TRBD1 (6 bases). The sequencing sample was made of naive CD4+ T cells sorted from blood. Sample subset: CD45RA+ positively selected. This sequence was found in a man younger than 35 in good health. The CDR3: CASSSEGQYTGELFF. The CDR3 nucleotides read TGCGCCAGCAGCTCCGAGGGACAATACACCGGGGAGCTGTTTTTT.